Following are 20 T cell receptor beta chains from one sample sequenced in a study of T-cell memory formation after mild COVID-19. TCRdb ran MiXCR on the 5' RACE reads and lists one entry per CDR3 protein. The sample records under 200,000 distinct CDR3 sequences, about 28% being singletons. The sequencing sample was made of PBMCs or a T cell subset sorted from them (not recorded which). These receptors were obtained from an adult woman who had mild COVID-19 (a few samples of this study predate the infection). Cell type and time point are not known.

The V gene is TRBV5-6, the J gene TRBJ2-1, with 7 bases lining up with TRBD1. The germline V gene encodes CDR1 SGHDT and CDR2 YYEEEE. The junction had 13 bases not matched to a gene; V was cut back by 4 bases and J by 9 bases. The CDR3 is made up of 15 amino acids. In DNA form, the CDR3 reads TGTGCCAGCAGCCCCGGGACAGAGGAATTCGGTGAGCAGTTCTTC. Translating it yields CASSPGTEEFGEQFF.

CDR3: CASSPSGGTGELFF. The CDR3 nucleotides are TGTGCCAGCTCACCTTCCGGGGGGACCGGGGAGCTGTTTTTT. The chain links TRBV18 to TRBJ2-2; TRBD2 matches 7 bases. CDR3 length: 14 residues. Germline V CDR1 and CDR2: KGHSH, LQKENI. The trim removed 3 bases at V and 5 bases at J, leaving 3 bases unmatched.

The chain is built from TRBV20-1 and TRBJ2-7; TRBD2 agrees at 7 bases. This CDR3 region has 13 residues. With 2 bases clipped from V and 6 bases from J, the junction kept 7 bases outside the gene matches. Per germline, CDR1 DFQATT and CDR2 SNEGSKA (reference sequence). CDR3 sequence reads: CSARKTGGTEQYF. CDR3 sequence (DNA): TGCAGTGCTAGAAAAACGGGAGGAACCGAGCAGTACTTC.

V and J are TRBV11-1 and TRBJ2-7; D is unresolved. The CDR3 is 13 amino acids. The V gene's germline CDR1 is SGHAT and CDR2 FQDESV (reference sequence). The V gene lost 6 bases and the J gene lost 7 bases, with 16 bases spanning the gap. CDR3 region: CASSRAVEREQYF. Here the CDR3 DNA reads TGTGCCAGCAGTCGGGCCGTAGAGAGGGAGCAGTACTTC. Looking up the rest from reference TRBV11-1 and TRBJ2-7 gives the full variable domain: EAEVAQSPRYKITEKSQAVAFWCDPISGHATLYWYRQILGQGPELLVQFQDESVVDDSQLPKDRFSAERLKGVDSTLKIQPAELGDSAMYLCASSRAVEREQYFGPGTRLTVT.

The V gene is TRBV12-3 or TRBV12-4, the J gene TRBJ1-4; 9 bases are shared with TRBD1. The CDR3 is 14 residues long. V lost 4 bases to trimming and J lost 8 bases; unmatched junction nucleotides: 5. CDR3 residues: CASSYRTGVEKLFF. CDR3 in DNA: TGTGCCAGCAGTTACCGGACAGGGGTGGAAAAACTGTTTTTT.

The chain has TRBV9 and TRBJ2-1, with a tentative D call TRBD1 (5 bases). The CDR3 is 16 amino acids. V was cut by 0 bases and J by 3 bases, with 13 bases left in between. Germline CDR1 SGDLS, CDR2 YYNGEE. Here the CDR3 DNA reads TGTGCCAGCAGCGTAGGTCAGGGATCGAGCTACAATGAGCAGTTCTTC. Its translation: CASSVGQGSSYNEQFF.

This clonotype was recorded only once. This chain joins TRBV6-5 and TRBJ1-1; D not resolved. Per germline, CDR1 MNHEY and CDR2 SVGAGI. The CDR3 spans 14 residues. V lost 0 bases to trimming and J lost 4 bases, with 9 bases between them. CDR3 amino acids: CASSYSTRGTEAFF. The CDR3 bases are TGTGCCAGCAGTTACTCAACCCGTGGCACTGAAGCTTTCTTT.

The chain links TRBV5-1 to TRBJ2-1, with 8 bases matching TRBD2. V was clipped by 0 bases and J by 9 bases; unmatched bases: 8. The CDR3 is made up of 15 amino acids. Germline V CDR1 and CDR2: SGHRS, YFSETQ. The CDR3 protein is CASSLGRGGSSEQFF. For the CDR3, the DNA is TGCGCCAGCAGCTTGGGTCGGGGGGGATCGAGTGAGCAGTTCTTC. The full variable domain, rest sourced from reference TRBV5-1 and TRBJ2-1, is KAGVTQTPRYLIKTRGQQVTLSCSPISGHRSVSWYQQTPGQGLQFLFEYFSETQRNKGNFPGRFSGRQFSNSRSEMNVSTLELGDSALYLCASSLGRGGSSEQFFGPGTRLTVL.

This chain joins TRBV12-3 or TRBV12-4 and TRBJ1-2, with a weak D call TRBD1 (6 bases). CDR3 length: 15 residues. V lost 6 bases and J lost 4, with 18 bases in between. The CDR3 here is CASSPQGGVAYGYTF. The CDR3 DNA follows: TGTGCCAGCAGCCCACAGGGCGGGGTGGCCTATGGCTACACCTTC.

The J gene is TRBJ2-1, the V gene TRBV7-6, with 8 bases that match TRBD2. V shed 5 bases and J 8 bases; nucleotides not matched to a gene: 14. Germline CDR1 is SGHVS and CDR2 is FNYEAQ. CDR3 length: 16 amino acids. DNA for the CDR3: TGTGCCAGCAGCCTAAATAGCGGGGAGGGGTTGGATGAGCAGTTCTTC. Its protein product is CASSLNSGEGLDEQFF.

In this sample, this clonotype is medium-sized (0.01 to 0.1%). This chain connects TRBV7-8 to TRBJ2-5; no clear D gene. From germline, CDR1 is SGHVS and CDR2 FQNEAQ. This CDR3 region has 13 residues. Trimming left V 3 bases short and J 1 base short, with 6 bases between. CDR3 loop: CASSFGIQETQYF. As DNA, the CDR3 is TGTGCCAGCAGCTTCGGAATCCAAGAGACCCAGTACTTC. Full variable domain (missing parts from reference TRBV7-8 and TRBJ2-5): GAGVSQSPRYKVAKRGQDVALRCDPISGHVSLFWYQQALGQGPEFLTYFQNEAQLDKSGLPSDRFFAERPEGSVSTLKIQRTQQEDSAVYLCASSFGIQETQYFGPGTRLLVL.

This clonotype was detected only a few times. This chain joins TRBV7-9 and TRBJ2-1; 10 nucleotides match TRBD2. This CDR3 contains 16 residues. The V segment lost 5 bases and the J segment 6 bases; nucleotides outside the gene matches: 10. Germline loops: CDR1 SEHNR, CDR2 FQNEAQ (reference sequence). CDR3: CASSLDPWTSGNEQFF. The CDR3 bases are TGTGCCAGCAGCCTGGACCCGTGGACTAGCGGCAATGAGCAGTTCTTC.

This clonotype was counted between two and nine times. CDR3 protein: CASGSQGQGGNQPQHF. CDR3 sequence (DNA): TGTGCTAGTGGTTCTCAGGGACAGGGAGGGAATCAGCCCCAGCATTTT. The rearrangement uses TRBV12-5 and TRBJ1-5; 9 bases fit TRBD1. The junction had 8 bases not matched to a gene; V was cut back by 4 bases and J by 4 bases. Germline values: CDR1 LGHNT, CDR2 FRNRAP. The CDR3 loop spans 16 amino acids.

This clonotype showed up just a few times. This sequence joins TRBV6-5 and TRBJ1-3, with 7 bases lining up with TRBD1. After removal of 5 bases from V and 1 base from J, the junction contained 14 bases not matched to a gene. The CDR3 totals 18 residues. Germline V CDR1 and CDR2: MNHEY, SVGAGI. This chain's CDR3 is CASSTRRDSFISGNTIYF. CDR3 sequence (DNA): TGTGCCAGCAGTACCCGGCGGGACAGCTTTATATCTGGAAACACCATATATTTT.

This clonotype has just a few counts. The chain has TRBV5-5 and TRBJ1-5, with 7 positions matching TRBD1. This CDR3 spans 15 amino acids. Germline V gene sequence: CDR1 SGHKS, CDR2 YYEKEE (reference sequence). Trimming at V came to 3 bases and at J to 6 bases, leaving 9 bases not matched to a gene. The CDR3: CASSSQGDGAQPQHF. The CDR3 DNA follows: TGTGCCAGCAGCTCCCAGGGGGACGGGGCTCAGCCCCAGCATTTT. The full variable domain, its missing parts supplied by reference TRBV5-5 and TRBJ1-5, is DAGVTQSPTHLIKTRGQQVTLRCSPISGHKSVSWYQQVLGQGPQFIFQYYEKEERGRGNFPDRFSARQFPNYSSELNVNALLLGDSALYLCASSSQGDGAQPQHFGDGTRLSIL.

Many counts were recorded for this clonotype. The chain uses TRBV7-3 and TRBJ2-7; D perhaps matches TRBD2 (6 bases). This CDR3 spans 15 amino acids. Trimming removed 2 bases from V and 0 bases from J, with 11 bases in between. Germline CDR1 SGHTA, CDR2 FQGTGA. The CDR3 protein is CASSLLAESSYEQYF. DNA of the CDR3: TGTGCCAGCAGCTTATTAGCGGAAAGCTCCTACGAGCAGTACTTC.

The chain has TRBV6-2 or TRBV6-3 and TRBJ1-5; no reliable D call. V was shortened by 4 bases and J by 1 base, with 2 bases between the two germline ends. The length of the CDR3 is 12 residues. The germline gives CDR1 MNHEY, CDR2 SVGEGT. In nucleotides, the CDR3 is TGTGCCAGCAGTTGGAGCAATCAGCCCCAGCATTTT. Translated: CASSWSNQPQHF.

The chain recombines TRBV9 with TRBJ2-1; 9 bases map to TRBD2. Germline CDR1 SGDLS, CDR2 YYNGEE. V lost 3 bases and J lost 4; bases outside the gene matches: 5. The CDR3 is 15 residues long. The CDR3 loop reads CASSASSGVYNEQFF. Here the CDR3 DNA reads TGTGCCAGCAGCGCGTCTAGCGGGGTGTACAATGAGCAGTTCTTC.

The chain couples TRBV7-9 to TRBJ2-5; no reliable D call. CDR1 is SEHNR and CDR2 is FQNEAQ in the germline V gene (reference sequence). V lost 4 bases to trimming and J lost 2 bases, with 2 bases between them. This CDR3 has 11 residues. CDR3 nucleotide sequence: TGTGCCAGCAGCTGGCAAGAGACCCAGTACTTC. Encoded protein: CASSWQETQYF.

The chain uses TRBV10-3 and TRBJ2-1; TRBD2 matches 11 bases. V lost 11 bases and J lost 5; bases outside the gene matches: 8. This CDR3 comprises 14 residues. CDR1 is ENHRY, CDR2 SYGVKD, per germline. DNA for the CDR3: TGTGCCTCGAAGGGACTAGCGGAGAACAATGAGCAGTTCTTC. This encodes CASKGLAENNEQFF.